This T cell receptor (beta chain) was obtained from a study of blood T cells in healthy people across ages. Concerning this clonotype: The target antigen is unknown.

Study conclusions and caveats: In long-lived donors, naive CD4+ cell counts and diversity exceeded those of aged donors.

Together with a sample-barcoded 5' primer, a J-beta primer mix was included in a second PCR lasting roughly 6 to 12 cycles. TCRdb re-analysed the 5' RACE reads in MiXCR, keeping a single row per CDR3 protein. The sample carries 450,000 to 700,000 distinct CDR3 sequences, 25% to 30% recorded once. The sequenced material came from blood. This TCR was recovered from a woman between 70 and 85 years old in good health.

The CDR3 nucleotides are TGCAGCGCTCGGGAGGCAGTCACTCTAAGTGACACAGATACGCAGTATTTT. This gives the protein CSAREAVTLSDTDTQYF. The chain is built from TRBV29-1 and TRBJ2-3; TRBD2 matches 7 bases. Germline values: CDR1 SQVTM, CDR2 ANQGSEA. V was clipped by 7 bases and J by 2 bases; unmatched bases: 18. The CDR3 totals 17 residues.